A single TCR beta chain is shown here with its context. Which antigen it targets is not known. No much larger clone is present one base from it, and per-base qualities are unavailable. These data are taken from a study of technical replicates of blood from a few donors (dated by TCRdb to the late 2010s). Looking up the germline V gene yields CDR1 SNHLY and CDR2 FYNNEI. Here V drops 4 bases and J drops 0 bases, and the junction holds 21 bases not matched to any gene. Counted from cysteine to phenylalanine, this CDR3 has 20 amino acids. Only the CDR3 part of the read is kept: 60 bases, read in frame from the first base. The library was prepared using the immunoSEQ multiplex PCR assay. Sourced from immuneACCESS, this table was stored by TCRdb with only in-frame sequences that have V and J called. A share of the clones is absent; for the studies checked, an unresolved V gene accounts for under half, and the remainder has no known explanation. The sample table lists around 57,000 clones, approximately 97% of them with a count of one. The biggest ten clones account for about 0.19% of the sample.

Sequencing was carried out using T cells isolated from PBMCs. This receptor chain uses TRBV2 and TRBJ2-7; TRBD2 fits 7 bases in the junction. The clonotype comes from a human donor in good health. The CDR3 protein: CASSGPSRGAGLPVSYEQYF. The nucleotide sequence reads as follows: TGTGCCAGCAGTGGCCCCTCCCGGGGAGCGGGACTCCCCGTCTCCTACGAGCAGTACTTC.